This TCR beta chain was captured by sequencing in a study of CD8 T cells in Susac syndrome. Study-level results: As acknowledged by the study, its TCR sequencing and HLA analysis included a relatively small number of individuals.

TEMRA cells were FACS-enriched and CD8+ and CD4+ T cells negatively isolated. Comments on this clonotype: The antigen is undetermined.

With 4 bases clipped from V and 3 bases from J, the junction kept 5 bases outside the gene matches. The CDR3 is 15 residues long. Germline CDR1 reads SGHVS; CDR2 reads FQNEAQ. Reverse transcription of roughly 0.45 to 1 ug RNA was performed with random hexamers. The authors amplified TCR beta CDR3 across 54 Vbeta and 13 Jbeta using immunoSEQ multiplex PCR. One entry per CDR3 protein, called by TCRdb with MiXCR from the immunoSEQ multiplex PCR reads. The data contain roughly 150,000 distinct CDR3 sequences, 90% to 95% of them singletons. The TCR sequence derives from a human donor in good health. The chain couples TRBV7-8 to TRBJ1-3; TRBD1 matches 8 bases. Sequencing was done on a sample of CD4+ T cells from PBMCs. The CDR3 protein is CASSWQGAYGNTIYF. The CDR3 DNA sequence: TGTGCCAGCAGCTGGCAGGGGGCCTATGGAAACACCATATATTTT.